This entry features one T cell receptor (beta chain) sequence. Some clones are missing from TCRdb's copy, which holds only in-frame ones; the method was immunoSEQ multiplex PCR. The sample yields fewer than 130,000 clones, approximately 90% seen once. With 6 bases clipped from V and 5 bases from J, the junction kept 11 bases outside the gene matches. The germline V gene encodes CDR1 MNHEY and CDR2 SVGAGI. This CDR3 has 15 residues. These data are taken from a study of blood T cell repertoires in COVID-19. This sequence was found in a human donor in a cohort sampled during active COVID-19. The chain has TRBV6-5 and TRBJ2-3, with 7 bases fitting TRBD2. The sample was peripheral blood. The CDR3 DNA reads TGTGCCAGCAGACAACGGACTAGAATAGGAGATACGCAGTATTTT. Protein: CASRQRTRIGDTQYF.